In this sample, the clone carrying this T cell receptor (beta chain) turned up many times. No antigen is known for it. A J-beta primer mix and a sample-barcoded 5' primer were used in a second PCR of about 6 to 12 cycles. From the 5' RACE reads, TCRdb called clonotypes with MiXCR, one entry per CDR3 protein. The repertoire holds 590,000 or so distinct CDR3 sequences, with approximately 30% as singletons. This entry is derived from a study of blood T cells in healthy people across ages. Whole-study results and caveats: Older age coincided with a roughly linear decline in TCR beta diversity per million T cells.

From germline, CDR1 is SGDLS and CDR2 YYNGEE. Trimming took 2 bases from V and 6 from J; bases not matched to a gene: 4. CDR3 length: 14 residues. Roughly 10 milliliters of peripheral blood were drawn from each donor. The study isolated at least 6.5 million PBMCs from each sample. This sequence was found in a woman older than 75 in good health. The chain carries TRBV9 and TRBJ2-5, with 10 bases fitting TRBD1. Sequencing used blood. CDR3: CASSVDRGPKTQYF. The CDR3 region has the DNA TGTGCCAGCAGCGTCGACAGGGGGCCAAAGACCCAGTACTTC. Full variable domain (outside the CDR3, taken from reference TRBV9 and TRBJ2-5): DSGVTQTPKHLITATGQRVTLRCSPRSGDLSVYWYQQSLDQGLQFLIQYYNGEERAKGNILERFSAQQFPDLHSELNLSSLELGDSALYFCASSVDRGPKTQYFGPGTRLLVL.